A single sample is the source of the 22 T cell receptor beta chains below, sequenced in a study of neurological immune-mediated disorders. One entry per CDR3 protein results from TCRdb running MiXCR on the 5' RACE reads. The sample has tens of thousands of distinct CDR3 sequences; just over 3% are singletons. The sample comprised PBMCs. Receptors were obtained from a woman between 45 and 60 years old with multiple sclerosis.

The sample holds many counts of this clonotype. V usage is TRBV5-1 and J usage is TRBJ2-7; 11 bases match TRBD1. The CDR3 is 15 amino acids. The germline V gene encodes CDR1 SGHRS and CDR2 YFSETQ. V lost 4 bases and J lost 5; bases outside the gene matches: 8. The CDR3 sequence is CASSGRTGGIDEQYF. CDR3 nucleotides: TGCGCCAGCAGCGGCCGGACAGGGGGCATCGACGAGCAGTACTTC.

This clonotype was seen repeatedly, ten times or more. This rearrangement joins TRBV9 to TRBJ2-3; TRBD1 matches at 8 bases. J lost 3 bases, V lost 7 bases, and 7 bases had no gene match. Germline V gives CDR1 SGDLS, CDR2 YYNGEE. The CDR3 loop spans 14 amino acids. The CDR3 reads CASQTGAQTDTQYF. The DNA of the CDR3 is TGTGCCAGCCAGACAGGGGCCCAGACAGATACGCAGTATTTT.

In this sample, this clonotype turned up a few times. A much larger clone lies a single base off, so this may be a read error. The chain joins TRBV5-1 to TRBJ2-3, with TRBD2 as a possible D gene (5 bases). The V gene lost 0 bases and the J gene lost 2 bases, with 13 bases spanning the gap. Germline CDR1 and CDR2: SGHRS and YFSETQ. CDR3 length: 16 residues. The CDR3 nucleotides read TGCGCCAGCAGCTTGGACGGACTGGCTAACACAGATACGCAGTATTTT. This translates into CASSLDGLANTDTQYF. Together with reference TRBV5-1 and TRBJ2-3, the CDR3 gives the full variable domain: KAGVTQTPRYLIKTRGQQVTLSCSPISGHRSVSWYQQTPGQGLQFLFEYFSETQRNKGNFPGRFSGRQFSNSRSEMNVSTLELGDSALYLCASSLDGLANTDTQYFGPGTRLTVL.

In its sample, this clonotype was seen many times. The V gene is TRBV7-2, the J gene TRBJ2-7, with a tentative D call TRBD1 (6 bases). CDR3 length: 14 residues. Trimming cost V 5 bases and J 6 bases, with 17 bases left between them. Germline V CDR1 and CDR2: SGHTA, FQGNSA. The CDR3 sequence is CASSKQGRASEQYF. The CDR3 nucleotides read TGTGCCAGCAGCAAACAGGGACGAGCCTCCGAGCAGTACTTC.

Many counts were recorded for this clonotype. The V call is TRBV9, the J call TRBJ1-5; the D is unclear. The CDR3 loop spans 14 amino acids. CDR1 and CDR2 (germline): SGDLS, YYNGEE. V was clipped by 0 bases and J by 5 bases, with 9 bases between them. DNA of the CDR3: TGTGCCAGCAGCGTAGGCCCGAATGATCAGCCCCAGCATTTT. Encoded protein: CASSVGPNDQPQHF.

This clonotype has ten or more counts. The rearrangement links TRBV20-1 to TRBJ2-7; 10 bases agree with TRBD2. V was clipped by 6 bases and J by 5 bases; unmatched bases: 10. Germline CDR1 reads DFQATT; CDR2 reads SNEGSKA (reference sequence). This CDR3 region has 14 residues. CDR3 in DNA: TGCAGTGCGGCCGGGACTAGCGTACTTGACGAGCAGTACTTC. Its protein is CSAAGTSVLDEQYF.

This clonotype has a count of ten or more. The J gene is TRBJ2-3, the V gene TRBV12-3 or TRBV12-4; 8 bases match TRBD1. This CDR3 spans 15 amino acids. Unmatched junction bases numbered 5, after V lost 6 bases and J lost 0 bases. In nucleotides, the CDR3 is TGTGCCAGCAGGCTGGACAGGGCCAGCACAGATACGCAGTATTTT. Protein sequence: CASRLDRASTDTQYF.

This clonotype was observed many times. The V gene is TRBV12-3 or TRBV12-4, the J gene TRBJ2-2, with D tentatively TRBD1 (6 bases). This CDR3 contains 15 residues. Trimming took 2 bases from V and 2 from J, leaving 9 bases between them. The CDR3 spells CASSLMDRNTGELFF. The CDR3 DNA reads as TGTGCCAGCAGTTTAATGGACAGAAACACCGGGGAGCTGTTTTTT.

This clonotype was seen at least ten times. The CDR3: CAAWSRVGDTQYF. The CDR3 DNA is TGTGCCGCCTGGAGCAGGGTAGGAGATACGCAGTATTTT. The rearrangement links TRBV10-3 to TRBJ2-3; possibly TRBD1 for D (5 bases). Trimming shortened V by 11 bases and J by 5 bases, and 17 bases separated the two germline ends. The CDR3 spans 13 residues. CDR1 ENHRY and CDR2 SYGVKD come from the germline V gene.

The sample holds many counts of this clonotype. This chain links TRBV5-1 with TRBJ2-7, with a weak D call TRBD2 (6 bases). CDR1 is SGHRS, CDR2 YFSETQ, per germline. The V end was cut by 5 bases, the J end by 3 bases, with 21 bases between. This CDR3 comprises 16 residues. Here the CDR3 reads CASRYLLASEIYEQYF. The CDR3 nucleotides read TGCGCCAGCAGGTACCTCCTAGCGTCTGAGATCTACGAGCAGTACTTC.

There are many counts of this clonotype. The V and J genes are TRBV7-8 and TRBJ2-7; D possibly corresponds to TRBD2 (6 bases). Trimming shortened V by 8 bases and J by 2 bases, and 16 bases separated the two germline ends. Germline V CDR1 and CDR2: SGHVS, FQNEAQ. The CDR3 has 14 residues. CDR3 sequence: CASAPSWGAYEQYF. The CDR3, as DNA: TGTGCCAGCGCCCCCTCCTGGGGGGCCTACGAGCAGTACTTC.

This clonotype occurred many times. The V and J genes are TRBV7-2 and TRBJ2-1, with 10 bases aligning to TRBD2. V trimming: 1 base; J trimming: 7 bases; junction bases outside the gene matches: 7. This CDR3 spans 16 amino acids. CDR1 SGHTA and CDR2 FQGNSA come from the germline V gene. The CDR3 coding sequence is TGTGCCAGCAGCTTAGTCGCTAGCGGGAGAGTGAATGAGCAGTTCTTC. As protein: CASSLVASGRVNEQFF. The full variable domain, its missing parts supplied by reference TRBV7-2 and TRBJ2-1, is GAGVSQSPSNKVTEKGKDVELRCDPISGHTALYWYRQSLGQGLEFLIYFQGNSAPDKSGLPSDRFSAERTGGSVSTLTIQRTQQEDSAVYLCASSLVASGRVNEQFFGPGTRLTVL.

This clonotype showed up many times. The chain couples TRBV7-2 to TRBJ1-6, with 7 bases identical to TRBD1. CDR1 and CDR2 from the germline V gene are SGHTA and FQGNSA. J gave up 11 bases and V 3 bases, and 10 bases lay outside the gene matches. The CDR3 loop spans 15 amino acids. As DNA, the CDR3 is TGTGCCAGCAGCTTGGCTTCCAGAGGGGGCACACCCCTCCACTTT. It yields the protein CASSLASRGGTPLHF. The variable domain in full, completed from reference TRBV7-2 and TRBJ1-6, reads GAGVSQSPSNKVTEKGKDVELRCDPISGHTALYWYRQSLGQGLEFLIYFQGNSAPDKSGLPSDRFSAERTGGSVSTLTIQRTQQEDSAVYLCASSLASRGGTPLHFGNGTRLTVT.

This clonotype was observed many times. The chain employs TRBV2 and TRBJ2-5; D gene uncertain. The CDR3 is made up of 12 amino acids. Trimming removed 0 bases at V and 11 bases at J, with 10 bases between. Germline loops: CDR1 SNHLY, CDR2 FYNNEI. The CDR3 bases are TGTGCCAGCAGTGAAGCAGCAGGAGCTCAGTACTTC. Encoded protein: CASSEAAGAQYF.

This clonotype was observed at least ten times. The chain combines TRBV20-1 with TRBJ1-2; D perhaps matches TRBD1 (5 bases). V gave up 6 bases and J gave up 4 bases, with 18 bases separating them. CDR1 and CDR2 from the germline V gene are DFQATT and SNEGSKA (reference sequence). This CDR3 spans 14 amino acids. The CDR3 reads CSAPGGQGFYGYTF. In DNA, the CDR3 is TGCAGTGCCCCCGGCGGGCAGGGTTTCTATGGCTACACCTTC.

This clonotype occurred many times. J is TRBJ1-1 and V is TRBV7-9; no clear D gene. This CDR3 is 12 amino acids long. The germline V and J ends were trimmed by 7 bases and 3 bases, with 9 bases remaining between them. Germline CDR1 SEHNR, CDR2 FQNEAQ (reference sequence). CDR3 in amino acids: CASKGRDTEAFF. CDR3 coding DNA: TGTGCCAGCAAAGGGAGGGACACTGAAGCTTTCTTT.

This chain links TRBV6-6 with TRBJ2-7; D uncertain. The CDR3 is 11 amino acids. CDR1 is MNHNY, CDR2 SVGAGI, per germline (reference sequence). V was clipped by 7 bases and J by 9 bases, with 13 bases between them. The CDR3 nucleotides read TGTGCCAGCACCTCTGTTGAAGCGCAGTACTTC. Its protein product is CASTSVEAQYF.

This clonotype was seen ten or more times. One junction end disagrees with the germline gene, perhaps due to a read error. The chain has TRBV7-8 and TRBJ1-5; D possibly corresponds to TRBD1 (5 bases). The V gene's germline CDR1 is SGHVS and CDR2 FQNEAQ. This CDR3 has 16 amino acids. The CDR3: CASSLFGGMSNKTQNF. The DNA of the CDR3 is TGTGCCAGCAGCTTATTTGGGGGGATGAGCAATAAGACCCAGAATTTT. The full variable domain, its missing parts supplied by reference TRBV7-8 and TRBJ1-5, is GAGVSQSPRYKVAKRGQDVALRCDPISGHVSLFWYQQALGQGPEFLTYFQNEAQLDKSGLPSDRFFAERPEGSVSTLKIQRTQQEDSAVYLCASSLFGGMSNKTQNFGDGTRLSIL.

This clonotype was seen many times. This chain links TRBV10-3 with TRBJ2-2; 10 bases agree with TRBD2. V lost 4 bases to trimming and J lost 5 bases; unmatched junction nucleotides: 10. Per germline, CDR1 ENHRY and CDR2 SYGVKD. The CDR3 totals 17 residues. The CDR3 nucleotides are TGTGCCATCAGTGGAGGCCTAGCGGGAGTTGAGACCGGGGAGCTGTTTTTT. Translated: CAISGGLAGVETGELFF.

There are many counts of this clonotype. This chain joins TRBV5-1 and TRBJ2-2; 8 bases are a match to TRBD1. Germline assignment: CDR1 SGHRS and CDR2 YFSETQ. The junction had 7 bases not matched to a gene; V was cut back by 4 bases and J by 2 bases. This CDR3 is built from 16 residues. In nucleotides, the CDR3 is TGCGCCAGCAGCAACCGACAGGGGCTCAACACCGGGGAGCTGTTTTTT. Translated, it gives CASSNRQGLNTGELFF.

The chain is built from TRBV7-2 and TRBJ2-5; no clear D. V was trimmed by 5 bases and J by 4 bases, leaving 20 bases between them. From germline, CDR1 is SGHTA and CDR2 FQGNSA. The length of the CDR3 is 16 residues. The DNA of the CDR3 is TGTGCCAGCAGCCCGACGGTAGGATCCGGGCCAGAGACCCAGTACTTC. It translates to CASSPTVGSGPETQYF.

There are many counts of this clonotype. This chain links TRBV11-2 with TRBJ1-3, with D possibly TRBD1 on 6 matching bases. The ends were cut back, 2 bases at V and 6 bases at J, with 14 bases in the middle. Germline V gives CDR1 SGHAT, CDR2 FQNNGV. The CDR3 totals 15 residues. This CDR3 reads CASSLRNGGLNTIYF. The CDR3 DNA follows: TGTGCCAGCAGCTTAAGAAACGGGGGCCTAAACACCATATATTTT.